This T cell receptor beta chain is drawn from a study of Tregs in tolerant kidney transplant recipients. General study results and limits: For some patients, primers changed over time, blocking nucleotide-level comparison.

Trimming removed 4 bases from V and 0 bases from J, with 7 bases in between. The CDR3 loop spans 14 amino acids. Per germline, CDR1 MDHEN and CDR2 SYDVKM. Repertoires were generated with immunoSEQ multiplex PCR, while TCRdb's copy carries only in-frame clones and drops some. The table lists 85,000 to 100,000 clones, 80% to 95% of them singletons. In the case of this clone: What it binds is not known.

V gene TRBV28 combines with J gene TRBJ2-1, with D perhaps TRBD1 (5 bases). Material: CD4+ T cells from blood, obtained before the transplant. This receptor was taken from a human donor who received a combined kidney and bone marrow transplant. CDR3 in amino acids: CASSWGPSYNEQFF. For the CDR3, the DNA is TGTGCCAGCAGTTGGGGCCCCTCCTACAATGAGCAGTTCTTC.